This TCR beta chain was captured in a study of T cell responses to AZD1222 COVID-19 vaccine. The CDR3 contains 15 residues. Trimming pared 3 bases from V and 0 bases from J, leaving 9 bases between. CDR1 SGHTA and CDR2 FQGNSA come from the germline V gene. The protocol was immunoSEQ multiplex PCR, while the TCRdb copy is restricted to in-frame clones and leaves out a portion. The repertoire holds over 85,000 clones, with nearly 90% as singletons. This TCR was recovered from an adult in good health. J is TRBJ1-3 and V is TRBV7-2; no clear D gene. Sequencing used peripheral blood, obtained on day 0 of AZD1222 vaccination. The CDR3 DNA sequence: TGTGCCAGCAGCTTTGGTCTTAGCTCTGGAAACACCATATATTTT. Translated: CASSFGLSSGNTIYF.